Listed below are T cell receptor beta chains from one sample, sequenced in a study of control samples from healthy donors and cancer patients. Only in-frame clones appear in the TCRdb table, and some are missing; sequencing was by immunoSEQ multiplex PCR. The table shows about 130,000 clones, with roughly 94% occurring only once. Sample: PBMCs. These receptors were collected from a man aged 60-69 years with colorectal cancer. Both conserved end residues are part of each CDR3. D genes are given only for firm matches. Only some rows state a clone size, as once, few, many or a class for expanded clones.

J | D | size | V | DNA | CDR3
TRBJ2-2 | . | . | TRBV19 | TGTGCCAGTAGCGCACGACAGTTCGCGAACACCGGGGAGCTGTTTTTT | CASSARQFANTGELFF
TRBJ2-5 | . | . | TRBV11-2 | TGTGCCAGCAGCTTAGACCTAGCTGGTGAGACCCAGTACTTC | CASSLDLAGETQYF
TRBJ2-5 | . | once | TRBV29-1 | TGCAGCGTTGAGGTAGGGGCGGAAGGAGAGACCCAGTACTTC | CSVEVGAEGETQYF
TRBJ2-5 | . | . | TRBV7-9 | TGTGCCAGCTCTAGAGGGGAGACCCAGTACTTC | CASSRGETQYF
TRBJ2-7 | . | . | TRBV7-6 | TGTGCCAGCAGCTTACTCGGCTACGAGCAGTACTTC | CASSLLGYEQYF
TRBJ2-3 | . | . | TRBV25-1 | TGTGCCAGCAGATTCCAGGGTGCAGATACGCAGTATTTT | CASRFQGADTQYF
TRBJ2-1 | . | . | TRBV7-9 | TGTGCCAGCAGCTTAGCCAGCTACAATGAGCAGTTCTTC | CASSLASYNEQFF
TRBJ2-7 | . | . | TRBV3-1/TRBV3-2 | TGTGCCAGCAGACCCCGGGACAACTCCTACGAGCAGTACTTC | CASRPRDNSYEQYF
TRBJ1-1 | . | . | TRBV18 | TGTGCCAGCTCACCGGGGACTGAAGCTTTCTTT | CASSPGTEAFF
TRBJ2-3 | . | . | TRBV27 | TGTGCCAGCAGCACAACCTGGGATACGCAGTATTTT | CASSTTWDTQYF